This T cell receptor beta chain was sequenced in a study of beta chain features in type 1 diabetes. Study-level results: All four CD4+ subsets from Type 1 diabetes patients carried moderately but significantly shorter TCRB CDR3s. There were fewer insertions and more deletions at the VDJ junctions of type 1 diabetes patients. A cDNA-based sequencing approach could over-represent cells with high TCR expression. In the patient group, naive, central memory and Treg TCRB repertoires seemed more alike than in the healthy donor group.

The CDR3 has 13 amino acids. Trimming cost V 3 bases and J 9 bases; bases outside gene matches: 4. Germline CDR1 SGHTA, CDR2 FQGTGA. The authors reverse transcribed all of the isolated RNA, so sequencing captured expressed TCRB transcripts. Assay used: immunoSEQ multiplex PCR; TCRdb lists only in-frame clones, some missing. This table has some 330,000 clones, roughly an eighth appearing once. By way of CD45RO/CCR7/CD25/CD127/CD95/CD27, the CD4+ regulatory, stem cell-like memory, central memory and naive cells were sorted. This clone came up a few times. Its target is unknown. Sequencing was done on a sample of naive CD4+ T cells from blood. This TCR derives from a woman aged 18-29 years with type 1 diabetes. This rearrangement joins TRBV7-3 to TRBJ2-1, with 8 positions matching TRBD1. This CDR3 is CASSFQTGVEQFF. The CDR3 coding sequence is TGTGCCAGCAGCTTCCAGACAGGGGTTGAGCAGTTCTTC.